This T cell receptor (beta chain) derives from a study of blood T cells in healthy people across ages. Study-level points and caveats: Estimates of diversity drawn from one million T cells were considered underestimates. For the donors, CMV status was unknown and possibly confounded expanded clonotype changes. Among long-lived donors, naive CD4+ cells were more numerous and diversity higher than in aged donors.

The length of the CDR3 is 15 residues. Germline-derived CDR1 and CDR2 are SGHTA and FQGNSA. V lost 5 bases to trimming and J lost 5 bases; unmatched junction nucleotides: 8. Concerning this clonotype itself: Antigen: not known.

A sample-barcoded 5' primer and a J-beta primer mix were used in a second PCR of roughly 7 to 11 cycles. TCRdb re-derived calls from the 5' RACE reads in MiXCR, one entry per CDR3 protein. The table shows some 1.4 million distinct CDR3 sequences, with 42% occurring only once. The sequencing sample was made of blood. The TCR was taken from a young woman in good health. The rearrangement joins TRBV7-2 to TRBJ2-3; 9 bases fit TRBD2. Here the CDR3 DNA reads TGTGCCAGCAGCCCCCCTCGAGCGGGGGGAGATACGCAGTATTTT. It encodes CASSPPRAGGDTQYF.